The source of this T cell receptor beta chain is a study of cytotoxic CD8 clonotypes in ibrutinib-treated CLL. Study-level background: With a range of 6 to 36, the median treatment time before response samples were taken was 12 to 13 months. Study-wide points: Sustained-remission and progressing patients diverged in sampling times.

Comment on this clone: Its specificity is unknown.

Depth targeted 1 in 200,000 to 1 in 1 million T cells, averaging around 9.5x coverage per clonotype. Sequencing used immunoSEQ multiplex PCR; TCRdb keeps in-frame clones, though not all of them. The sample includes more than 200,000 clones, under 75% of them seen just once. The CDR3 runs to 19 residues. Trimming shortened V by 0 bases and J by 1 base, and 21 bases separated the two germline ends. Germline V CDR1 and CDR2: KGHSH, LQKENI. This TCR was sampled from a human donor with chronic lymphocytic leukemia. This chain uses TRBV18 with TRBJ1-1; the D gene is possibly TRBD1 (5 bases). This specimen was PBMCs, taken after 24 months of ibrutinib treatment. CDR3 loop: CASSPPGLGAKVSNTEAFF. The CDR3 DNA reads as TGTGCCAGCTCACCACCTGGACTTGGGGCAAAAGTATCGAACACTGAAGCTTTCTTT.